This T cell receptor beta chain was obtained from a study of OX40 agonist ivuxolimab in advanced cancers. Background for the entire study: Ivuxolimab was a fully human IgG2 agonistic monoclonal antibody targeting the costimulatory receptor OX40 (CD134). Intravenous ivuxolimab was administered to patients every 2 weeks at six dose levels: 0.01, 0.1, 0.3, 1.5, 3 and 10 mg/kg. Of the roughly 54 patients in dose escalation, approximately 20 had hepatocellular carcinoma, some 15 had melanoma, 9 had renal cell carcinoma and 9 had head and neck cancer. In the dose-escalation cohort, 82.7% of patients were male, and the mean age was approximately 64 years, with a range of roughly 20 to 80. Prior anti-PD-1, anti-PD-L1 or anti-CTLA-4 therapy was permitted, and approximately 40% of dose-escalation patients had received checkpoint inhibitors. Partial responses occurred in three dose-escalation patients: two with cutaneous melanoma and one with hepatocellular carcinoma. Peripheral TCRbeta sequencing was intended to test whether TCR sequence diversity was altered and clonal T-cell expansion was caused by ivuxolimab. The paper covers the monotherapy dose-escalation part of the phase I ivuxolimab trial, which included N ≈ 50 patients. General study outcomes and caveats: After ivuxolimab, expanded clones were on average more numerous among CD8+ T cells than among CD4+ T cells. At doses from 0.1 to 3.0 mg/kg, clonal expansion was seen in both CD4+ and CD8+ blood T cells between baseline and week 6. The antigen specificity of the peripheral T cells that underwent clonal expansion was not determined. In the 0.1-3.0 mg/kg groups, partial responders were among the patients with the lowest normalized peripheral clonal expansion, particularly in CD8+ T cells. Low levels of normalized T-cell clonal expansion were also shown by some nonresponding patients.

The CDR3 sequence holds 13 residues, the cysteine and phenylalanine included. The entry retains the CDR3 DNA only, 39 bases that are in frame from base 1. The germline V gene (reference sequence) gives CDR1 as SGHNT and CDR2 as YYREEE. Trimming takes 4 bases off V and 6 bases off J; junction bases not matched to a gene: 7. Patients with autoimmune disease history or receiving systemic immunosuppression were excluded from the trial. Peripheral blood for TCR sequencing was collected from all dose cohorts at baseline, on cycle 4 day 1, and on cycle 7 day 1. The samples were drawn from a first-in-human, open-label, multicenter phase I dose-escalation trial of ivuxolimab. Adults with locally advanced or metastatic melanoma, renal cell carcinoma, hepatocellular carcinoma or head and neck squamous cell carcinoma were enrolled in the trial. Before TCR sequencing, CD4+ T cells and CD8+ T cells from peripheral blood were sorted into separate populations.

For sequencing of the TCRbeta CDR3 region, genomic DNA was extracted from the sorted cells. The immunoSEQ Assay was used for sequencing of TCRbeta CDR3 regions. In TCRdb, the immuneACCESS table is reduced to in-frame sequences with V and J assigned. These tables do not hold every clone; where another copy was compared, an unresolved V gene accounts for under half, and the others remain unexplained. Within this sample are tens of thousands of clones, with roughly 90% of them counted one time only. The top ten constitute around 3.5% of the sample. This clone was detected once. Its specific antigen is unknown. No much larger clone exists at a distance of one base, and base qualities are not known.

The specimen was CD4+ or CD8+ T cells sorted from blood, collected in a trial of the OX40 agonist ivuxolimab. The rearranged chain carries TRBV5-4 and TRBJ2-7, with 7 central nucleotides matching TRBD1. This receptor was obtained from an adult with an advanced solid tumor such as melanoma, head and neck, liver or kidney cancer. The nucleotide sequence reads as follows: TGTGCCAGCAGCCGAAGTCAGGGGGTCGAGCAGTACTTC. This encodes CASSRSQGVEQYF.